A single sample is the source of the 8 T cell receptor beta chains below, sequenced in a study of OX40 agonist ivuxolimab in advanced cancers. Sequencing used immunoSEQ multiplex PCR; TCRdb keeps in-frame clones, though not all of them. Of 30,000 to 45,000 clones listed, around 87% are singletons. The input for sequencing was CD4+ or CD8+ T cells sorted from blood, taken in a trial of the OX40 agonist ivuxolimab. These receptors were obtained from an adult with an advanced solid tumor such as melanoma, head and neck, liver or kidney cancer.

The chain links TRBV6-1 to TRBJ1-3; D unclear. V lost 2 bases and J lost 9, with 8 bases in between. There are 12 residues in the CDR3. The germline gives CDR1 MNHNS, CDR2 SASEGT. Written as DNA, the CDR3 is TGTGCCAGCAGTGAAAGGGAGAGCACCATATATTTT. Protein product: CASSERESTIYF.

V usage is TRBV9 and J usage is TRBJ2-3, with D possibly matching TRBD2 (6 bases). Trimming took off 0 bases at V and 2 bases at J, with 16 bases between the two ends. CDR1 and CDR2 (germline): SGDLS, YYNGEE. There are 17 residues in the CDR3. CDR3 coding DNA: TGTGCCAGCAGCGTAGGGAGGCTCGGGGGTCTCACAGATACGCAGTATTTT. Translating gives CASSVGRLGGLTDTQYF.

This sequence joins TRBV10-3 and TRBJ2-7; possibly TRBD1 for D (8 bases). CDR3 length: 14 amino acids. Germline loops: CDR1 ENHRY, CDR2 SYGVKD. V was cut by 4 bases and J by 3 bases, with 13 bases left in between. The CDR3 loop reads CAISGNRGGYEQYF. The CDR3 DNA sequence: TGTGCCATCAGTGGGAACAGGGGGGGCTACGAGCAGTACTTC.

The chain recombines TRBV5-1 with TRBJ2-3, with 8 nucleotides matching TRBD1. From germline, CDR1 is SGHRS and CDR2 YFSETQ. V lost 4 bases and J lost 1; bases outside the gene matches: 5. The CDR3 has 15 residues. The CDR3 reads CASSGGQGGTDTQYF. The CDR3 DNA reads TGCGCCAGCAGCGGAGGACAGGGAGGCACAGATACGCAGTATTTT.

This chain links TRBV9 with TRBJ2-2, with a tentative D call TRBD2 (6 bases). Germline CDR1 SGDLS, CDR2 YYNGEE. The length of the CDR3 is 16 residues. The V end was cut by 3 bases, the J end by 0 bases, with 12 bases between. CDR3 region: CASSAGTSPNTGELFF. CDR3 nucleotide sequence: TGTGCCAGCAGCGCCGGGACTTCCCCGAACACCGGGGAGCTGTTTTTT.

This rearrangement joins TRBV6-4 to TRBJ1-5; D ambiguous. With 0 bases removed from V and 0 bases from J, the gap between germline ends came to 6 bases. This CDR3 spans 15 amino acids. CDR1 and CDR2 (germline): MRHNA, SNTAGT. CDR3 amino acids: CASSDSKGSNQPQHF. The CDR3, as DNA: TGTGCCAGCAGTGACTCGAAGGGTAGCAATCAGCCCCAGCATTTT.

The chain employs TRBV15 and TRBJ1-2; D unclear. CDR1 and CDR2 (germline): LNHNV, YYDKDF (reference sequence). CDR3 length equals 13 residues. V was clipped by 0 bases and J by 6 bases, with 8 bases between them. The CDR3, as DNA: TGTGCCACCAGCAGAGAGGGGATGGATGGCTACACCTTC. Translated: CATSREGMDGYTF.

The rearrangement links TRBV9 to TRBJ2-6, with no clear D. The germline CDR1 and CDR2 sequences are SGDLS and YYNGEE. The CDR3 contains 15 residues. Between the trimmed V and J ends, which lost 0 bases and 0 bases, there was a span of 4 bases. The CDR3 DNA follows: TGTGCCAGCAGCGTAGGCGGCTCTGGGGCCAACGTCCTGACTTTC. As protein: CASSVGGSGANVLTF. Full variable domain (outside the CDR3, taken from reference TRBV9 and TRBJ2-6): DSGVTQTPKHLITATGQRVTLRCSPRSGDLSVYWYQQSLDQGLQFLIQYYNGEERAKGNILERFSAQQFPDLHSELNLSSLELGDSALYFCASSVGGSGANVLTFGAGSRLTVL.